This T cell receptor beta chain was captured in a study of T cell responses to AZD1222 COVID-19 vaccine. The method was immunoSEQ multiplex PCR; TCRdb's version includes in-frame clones alone and lacks a portion of them. The data show over 60,000 clones, 88% seen once. Study observations and caveats: Seropositivity was recorded at baseline in only 5 or 6 AZD1222 recipients. CD4 TCRs covered the whole spike, strongest at regions 160-218 and 743-854. The study reported that nearly half of spike-specific TCRs target unmutated variant regions. The donors showed a predominance of white British ancestry and of females, with possible underestimation of clonal diversity.

Looked up from germline, CDR1 is MGHRA and CDR2 is YSYEKL. V was shortened by 1 base and J by 0 bases, with 19 bases between the two germline ends. The CDR3 has 18 residues. Regarding this clone: The antigen remains unidentified.

The material sequenced was peripheral blood, taken 28 days after the second dose of the MenACWY control vaccine. This rearrangement joins TRBV4-1 to TRBJ2-7; D might be TRBD1 (5 bases). This clonotype was obtained from an adult who received the MenACWY meningococcal vaccine as a control. The CDR3 DNA reads as TGCGCCAGCAGCCAAGCAAACTTTGACAGCCAAACCTCCTACGAGCAGTACTTC. Translating gives CASSQANFDSQTSYEQYF.